This TCR beta chain is from a study of shared clonotypes between healthy human individuals. The study, taken as a whole, reports: Exclusively blood specimens were collected; tissue repertoires likely differ. The sharing of approximately 4.6% of naive CD4 clonotypes was seen across a handful of donors. For sorted subsets, rarefaction showed incomplete sequencing despite large depth.

Data came from immunoSEQ multiplex PCR; TCRdb stores just in-frame clones and leaves some out. The top ten clones hold more than 1.5% of a sample with around 1,900,000 clones, 80% to 95% of them seen once. Naive CD8 cells comprised CD45RO-negative, CCR7-positively selected cells, excluding terminally differentiated effector memory CD45RA+ cells. Each donor was a Caucasian adult residing in Nashville, Tennessee. The CDR3 has 15 amino acids. From germline, CDR1 is MNHNS and CDR2 SASEGT. Trimming stripped 1 base from V and 4 bases from J, with 11 bases between. A remark on this clone: The antigen is undetermined.

The specimen was naive CD8+ T cells from PBMCs. The sequence was collected from a young man in good health. Some clones in this sample may be carry-over from other donors' samples. V usage is TRBV6-1 and J usage is TRBJ1-5; a possible D gene is TRBD1 (6 bases). CDR3 residues: CASSEGTVANQPQHF. In DNA form, the CDR3 reads TGTGCCAGCAGTGAAGGGACAGTCGCTAATCAGCCCCAGCATTTT.